Below are 25 T cell receptor beta chains sequenced from a single sample in a study of shared clonotypes between healthy human individuals. The repertoire was sequenced with immunoSEQ multiplex PCR; TCRdb's copy has only in-frame clones and lacks some. The sample yields about 2.4 million clones, approximately 93% seen once. Sequencing was carried out using naive CD4+ T cells from PBMCs. This sample's subset: CD45RA+ positively selected. The receptors derive from a man between 18 and 35 years old in good health. Some clones in this sample may be carry-over from other donors' samples.

CDR3 sequence: CASSQKAGGKGDTQYF. The CDR3 DNA is TGTGCCAGCAGCCAGAAAGCGGGGGGAAAAGGAGATACGCAGTATTTT. The V gene is TRBV7-9, the J gene TRBJ2-3; 9 bases fit TRBD2. Germline CDR1 reads SEHNR; CDR2 reads FQNEAQ (reference sequence). The CDR3 sequence is 16 residues long. The trim removed 5 bases at V and 5 bases at J, leaving 11 bases unmatched.

CDR3 bases: TGTGCCAGCAGAACCTACTCCGGGGTCGGCGAGCAGTACTTC. It yields the protein CASRTYSGVGEQYF. The chain carries TRBV6-4 and TRBJ2-7, with D tentatively TRBD2 (5 bases). Trimming pared 6 bases from V and 6 bases from J, leaving 18 bases between. CDR1 MRHNA and CDR2 SNTAGT come from the germline V gene. The CDR3 is 14 amino acids.

Only a few counts were recorded for this clone. The rearrangement links TRBV15 to TRBJ1-1, with TRBD1 identical over 8 bases. The CDR3 is 14 amino acids. Germline V gives CDR1 LNHNV, CDR2 YYDKDF (reference sequence). V dropped 1 base and J dropped 6; count of bases not matched to a gene: 4. CDR3 loop: CATSRGQGMSEAFF. CDR3 nucleotide sequence: TGTGCCACCAGCAGAGGACAGGGGATGTCTGAAGCTTTCTTT.

The chain is built from TRBV7-2 and TRBJ2-1, with TRBD2 matching over 7 bases. V was pared by 2 bases and J by 7 bases, with 8 bases of the junction left unmatched. From germline, CDR1 is SGHTA and CDR2 FQGNSA. This CDR3 comprises 15 residues. The CDR3 is CASSLIGGSGNEQFF. DNA for the CDR3: TGTGCCAGCAGCTTAATCGGCGGGAGCGGGAATGAGCAGTTCTTC.

The count of this clone is one. V usage is TRBV18 and J usage is TRBJ2-3; TRBD2 aligns across 9 bases. Trimming cost V 0 bases and J 4 bases; bases outside gene matches: 5. This CDR3 region has 16 residues. Germline values: CDR1 KGHSH, CDR2 LQKENI. The CDR3 DNA is TGTGCCAGCTCACCACCTAGCGGGAGAAGGGCAGATACGCAGTATTTT. Its translation is CASSPPSGRRADTQYF.

Turning to this clone: The identical CDR3 is also encoded by other nucleotide sequences in the sample. This chain links TRBV5-1 with TRBJ2-1; tentatively, D is TRBD2 (6 bases). V was shortened by 0 bases and J by 6 bases, with 7 bases between the two germline ends. The germline CDR1 and CDR2 sequences are SGHRS and YFSETQ. The length of the CDR3 is 13 residues. CDR3 sequence (DNA): TGCGCCAGCAGCTTGGTGGGGGGCAATGAGCAGTTCTTC. As protein: CASSLVGGNEQFF.

The chain has TRBV18 and TRBJ2-1; possibly TRBD1 for D (6 bases). The CDR3 length is 12 residues. Trimming pared 6 bases from V and 7 bases from J, leaving 10 bases between. CDR1 is KGHSH and CDR2 is LQKENI in the germline V gene. CDR3 amino acids: CASSTQGNEQFF. The CDR3 coding sequence is TGTGCCAGCTCCACTCAGGGGAATGAGCAGTTCTTC.

The chain couples TRBV2 to TRBJ2-7; D not certain. Germline V gene sequence: CDR1 SNHLY, CDR2 FYNNEI. CDR3 length: 13 amino acids. Trimming stripped 8 bases from V and 4 bases from J, with 15 bases between. CDR3 region: CASSLDLGYEQYF. The DNA for the CDR3 is TGTGCCAGCTCCCTGGACCTCGGGTACGAGCAGTACTTC.

The chain links TRBV5-1 to TRBJ1-4; TRBD1 matches at 7 bases. With V trimmed by 4 bases and J by 3 bases, 6 bases remained unmatched. This CDR3 region has 15 residues. CDR1 is SGHRS, CDR2 YFSETQ, per germline. The CDR3 reads CASSPQTGPNEKLFF. The CDR3 region has the DNA TGCGCCAGCAGCCCACAGACAGGGCCTAATGAAAAACTGTTTTTT.

The rearrangement uses TRBV5-5 and TRBJ2-3; no clear D gene. This CDR3 has 17 residues. The germline V gene encodes CDR1 SGHKS and CDR2 YYEKEE (reference sequence). Trimming cost V 5 bases and J 3 bases, with 22 bases left between them. The chain's CDR3 is CASSPRSRVGGTDTQYF. Here the CDR3 DNA reads TGTGCCAGCAGTCCGAGGAGTAGGGTCGGTGGAACAGATACGCAGTATTTT.

The chain has TRBV2 and TRBJ2-1; 11 bases are a match to TRBD2. The germline V gene has CDR1 SNHLY and CDR2 FYNNEI. The V segment lost 6 bases and the J segment 5 bases; nucleotides outside the gene matches: 9. The CDR3 extends over 16 amino acids. DNA for the CDR3: TGTGCCAGCAGGGGGCTAGCGGGAGGCGCCCACAATGAGCAGTTCTTC. Its translation: CASRGLAGGAHNEQFF.

This rearrangement joins TRBV6-5 to TRBJ2-1; D gene unclear. This CDR3 spans 13 amino acids. Germline assignment: CDR1 MNHEY and CDR2 SVGAGI. V was clipped by 0 bases and J by 9 bases, with 9 bases between them. CDR3 in amino acids: CASSYSKGFEQFF. CDR3 DNA sequence: TGTGCCAGCAGTTACTCGAAAGGTTTTGAGCAGTTCTTC.

This CDR3 reads CASSRIDRGPAEQYF. The CDR3 DNA follows: TGTGCCAGCAGTCGGATAGACAGGGGGCCAGCCGAGCAGTACTTC. The chain couples TRBV6-1 to TRBJ2-7, with TRBD1 identical over 10 bases. CDR3 length equals 15 residues. Germline V gives CDR1 MNHNS, CDR2 SASEGT. J gave up 6 bases and V 5 bases, and 10 bases lay outside the gene matches.

This chain connects TRBV28 to TRBJ2-3; 11 positions match TRBD2. CDR3 length: 19 amino acids. CDR1 and CDR2 from the germline V gene are MDHEN and SYDVKM. The ends lost 6 bases at V and 2 bases at J; junction bases unmatched: 16. The CDR3 coding sequence is TGTGCCAGCAGCTACACCCCCCGACTAGCGGGACTACCCACAGATACGCAGTATTTT. It specifies CASSYTPRLAGLPTDTQYF.

The gene calls are TRBV7-9 and TRBJ1-2; D remains unclear. CDR3 size: 15 residues. The V end lost 2 bases, the J end lost 1 base, and 11 bases lay between the germline ends. Germline CDR1 and CDR2: SEHNR and FQNEAQ (reference sequence). The CDR3, as DNA: TGTGCCAGCAGCTTAAGGGCAGCCTTTAACTATGGCTACACCTTC. It yields the protein CASSLRAAFNYGYTF.

This sequence joins TRBV2 and TRBJ1-5; TRBD1 agrees at 8 bases. Germline CDR1 SNHLY, CDR2 FYNNEI. Trimming cost V 5 bases and J 8 bases; bases outside gene matches: 11. The CDR3 has 15 amino acids. CDR3 nucleotide sequence: TGTGCCAGCAGTCAATCAAGGACAGGGAGTGAGCCCCAGCATTTT. Amino acids: CASSQSRTGSEPQHF.

CDR3 nucleotide sequence: TGTGCCAGCGGCGCTAGCGAGCACCTATCCACCGGGGAGCTGTTTTTT. The encoded protein is CASGASEHLSTGELFF. The V and J genes are TRBV2 and TRBJ2-2; tentatively, D is TRBD2 (6 bases). The CDR3 length is 16 residues. Germline V CDR1 and CDR2: SNHLY, FYNNEI. Trimming cost V 8 bases and J 4 bases, with 20 bases left between them.

This clone was observed once. CDR3 DNA: TGTGCCAGCAGCTTGGGGGGACTACTGGGAGGGCAGTACTTC. The encoded protein is CASSLGGLLGGQYF. J is TRBJ2-7 and V is TRBV5-4; 7 bases map to TRBD2. The V segment lost 0 bases and the J segment 9 bases; nucleotides outside the gene matches: 9. The CDR3 has 14 amino acids. Germline CDR1 reads SGHNT; CDR2 reads YYREEE (reference sequence).

This chain joins TRBV2 and TRBJ2-5, with D perhaps TRBD1 (5 bases). The CDR3 consists of 14 residues. V gave up 5 bases and J gave up 5 bases, with 15 bases separating them. Per germline, CDR1 SNHLY and CDR2 FYNNEI. The DNA of the CDR3 is TGTGCCAGCAGTAGCAGGGCGTACAAGGAGACCCAGTACTTC. This sequence encodes CASSSRAYKETQYF. The full variable domain, in which reference TRBV2 and TRBJ2-5 provide the parts outside the CDR3, is EPEVTQTPSHQVTQMGQEVILRCVPISNHLYFYWYRQILGQKVEFLVSFYNNEISEKSEIFDDQFSVERPDGSNFTLKIRSTKLEDSAMYFCASSSRAYKETQYFGPGTRLLVL.

J is TRBJ2-7 and V is TRBV6-1, with a tentative D call TRBD1 (6 bases). The germline CDR1 and CDR2 sequences are MNHNS and SASEGT. With 4 bases removed from V and 3 bases from J, the gap between germline ends came to 13 bases. CDR3 length equals 14 residues. CDR3 in amino acids: CASSGPGAIYEQYF. CDR3 sequence (DNA): TGTGCCAGCAGTGGTCCAGGGGCTATCTACGAGCAGTACTTC.

This sequence joins TRBV5-1 and TRBJ1-4; 9 bases are a match to TRBD1. Unmatched junction bases numbered 5, after V lost 5 bases and J lost 6 bases. The CDR3 covers 14 residues. Germline V CDR1 and CDR2: SGHRS, YFSETQ. The CDR3 spells CASRAGTGYEKLFF. CDR3 sequence (DNA): TGCGCCAGCAGGGCCGGGACAGGGTATGAAAAACTGTTTTTT.

This clone was counted a single time. The chain combines TRBV9 with TRBJ2-7, with TRBD1 matching 8 bases. CDR1 and CDR2 from the germline V gene are SGDLS and YYNGEE. The trim removed 0 bases at V and 6 bases at J, leaving 14 bases unmatched. This CDR3 spans 17 amino acids. In DNA, the CDR3 is TGTGCCAGCAGCGTAGGCCTCGGGACAGGCCCTGGGGTCGAGCAGTACTTC. Its protein product is CASSVGLGTGPGVEQYF.

The chain links TRBV25-1 to TRBJ2-1; the D gene is possibly TRBD1 (5 bases). The CDR3 spans 14 residues. The germline V gene has CDR1 MGHDK and CDR2 SYGVNS. V was pared by 5 bases and J by 5 bases, with 13 bases between. CDR3 in amino acids: CASSSTGRDNEQFF. CDR3 sequence (DNA): TGTGCCAGCAGTAGTACAGGAAGGGACAATGAGCAGTTCTTC.

This clone has more than one count but fewer than ten. V gene TRBV14 combines with J gene TRBJ1-3, with unresolved D. Germline CDR1 SGHDN, CDR2 FVKESK. The CDR3 totals 16 residues. V lost 1 base, J lost 0 bases, and 10 bases lay in between. The CDR3, as DNA: TGTGCCAGCAGCCAAGGCCTGCTGGACTCTGGAAACACCATATATTTT. This translates into CASSQGLLDSGNTIYF.

This clone was seen once. Other nucleotide sequences from this sample produce the same CDR3. The chain joins TRBV9 to TRBJ2-2; D is uncertain. V gave up 0 bases and J gave up 0 bases, with 6 bases separating them. The CDR3 sequence is 15 residues long. Germline V gene data show CDR1 as SGDLS and CDR2 as YYNGEE. In DNA form, the CDR3 reads TGTGCCAGCAGCGTAGGGCCCGCGAACACCGGGGAGCTGTTTTTT. It codes for CASSVGPANTGELFF.